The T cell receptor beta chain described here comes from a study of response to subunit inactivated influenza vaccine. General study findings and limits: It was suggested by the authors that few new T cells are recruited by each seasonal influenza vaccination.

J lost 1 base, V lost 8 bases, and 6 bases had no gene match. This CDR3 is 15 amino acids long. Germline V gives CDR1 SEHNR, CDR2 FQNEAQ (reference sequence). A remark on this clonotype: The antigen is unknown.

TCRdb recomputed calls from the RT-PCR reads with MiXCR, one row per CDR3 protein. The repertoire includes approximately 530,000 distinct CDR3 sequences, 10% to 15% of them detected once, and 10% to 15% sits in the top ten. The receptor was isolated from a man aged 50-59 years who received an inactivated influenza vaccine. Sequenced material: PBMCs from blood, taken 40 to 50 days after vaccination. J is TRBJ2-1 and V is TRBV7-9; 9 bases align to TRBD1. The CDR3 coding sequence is TGTGCCAGCGGGGGACAGGGAATTTCCTACAATGAGCAGTTCTTC. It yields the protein CASGGQGISYNEQFF. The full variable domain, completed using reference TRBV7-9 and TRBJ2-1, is DTGVSQNPRHKITKRGQNVTFRCDPISEHNRLYWYRQTLGQGPEFLTYFQNEAQLEKSRLLSDRFSAERPKGSFSTLEIQRTEQGDSAMYLCASGGQGISYNEQFFGPGTRLTVL.